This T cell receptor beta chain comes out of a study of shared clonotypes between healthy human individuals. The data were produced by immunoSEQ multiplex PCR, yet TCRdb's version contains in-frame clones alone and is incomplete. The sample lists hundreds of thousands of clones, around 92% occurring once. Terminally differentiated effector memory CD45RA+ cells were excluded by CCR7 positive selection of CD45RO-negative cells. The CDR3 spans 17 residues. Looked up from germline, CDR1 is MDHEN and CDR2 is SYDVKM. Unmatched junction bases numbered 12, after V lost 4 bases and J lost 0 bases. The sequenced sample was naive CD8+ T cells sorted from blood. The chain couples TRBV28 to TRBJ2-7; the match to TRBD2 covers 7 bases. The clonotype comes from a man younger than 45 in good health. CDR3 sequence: CASSSINIAGSSYEQYF. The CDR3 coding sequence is TGTGCCAGCAGTTCCATCAACATAGCGGGTTCCTCCTACGAGCAGTACTTC.